Given below is one T cell receptor (beta chain) in context. Its antigen is still unknown. The data are from a study of CXCR3-negative and CXCR3-positive naive CD8 T cells. Overall study results and limits: Similar TRBV-TRBJ gene usage was seen in naive CXCR3-negative and CXCR3-positive cells, but not in memory cells. Naive cells with CXCR3 showed TRB CDR3s that were more hydrophobic than those in CXCR3-negative naive cells. After cryopreservation, CXCR3 expression dropped partially; most assays used fresh PBMCs.

TRB cDNA was prepared as libraries by UMI-labeled 5' RACE. Each CDR3 protein gets one entry in TCRdb, which reprocessed the 5' RACE reads and gives no DNA. The listing records about 66,000 distinct CDR3 sequences. Triplicate sorts of 300,000 cells per CD8+ subset. CDR1 and CDR2 (germline): DFQATT, SNEGSKA (reference sequence). This CDR3 is 14 amino acids long. Sequenced: naive CXCR3- CD8+ T cells from blood. Subset described: CD45RO-CCR7+CD27+CD95- naive CD8+ T cells lacking CXCR3 (TNR3-). V and J are TRBV20-1 and TRBJ1-1; TCRdb's D gene call, TRBD1, goes unchecked for lack of DNA. The receptor comes from a human donor in good health. Some clones in this sample may be carry-over from other donors' samples. CDR3 loop: CSASEGVGHTEAFF.